Listed below are T cell receptor beta chains from one sample, sequenced in a study of Tregs in tolerant kidney transplant recipients. Sequencing was performed with immunoSEQ multiplex PCR; in TCRdb, only in-frame clones are kept and a portion is missing. The top ten hold under 0.65% of the sample, which has hundreds of thousands of clones, roughly four fifths seen once. Sequencing was carried out using CD4+ T cells from blood. These TCRs come from a human donor in good health. Both conserved end residues are part of each CDR3. A D gene is named only where the DNA matches it firmly. A clone size is listed for some rows: how often the clone was seen (once, few, many), or a class if it is expanded.

j_call: TRBJ2-5
v_call: TRBV29-1
clone_size: once
d_call: TRBD1
cdr3_nt: TGCAGCGTTGACCGACAGGGGCAAGAGACCCAGTACTTC
cdr3_aa: CSVDRQGQETQYF

j_call: TRBJ1-3
v_call: TRBV6-1
clone_size: once
d_call: NA
cdr3_nt: TGTGCCAGCAGTGTATCGCAGAGAAACACCATATATTTT
cdr3_aa: CASSVSQRNTIYF

j_call: TRBJ2-1
v_call: TRBV5-4
clone_size: NA
d_call: NA
cdr3_nt: TGTGCCAGCAGCTTGATTGGTGAGCAGTTCTTC
cdr3_aa: CASSLIGEQFF

j_call: TRBJ2-7
v_call: TRBV5-6
clone_size: NA
d_call: TRBD1
cdr3_nt: TGTGCCAGCAGCCCCTGGGGACAGGGCTACGAGCAGTACTTC
cdr3_aa: CASSPWGQGYEQYF

j_call: TRBJ2-1
v_call: TRBV5-1
clone_size: once
d_call: TRBD2
cdr3_nt: TGCGCCAGCAGCTCGGGGGGGACTAACTCCTACAATGAGCAGTTCTTC
cdr3_aa: CASSSGGTNSYNEQFF

j_call: TRBJ1-1
v_call: TRBV2
clone_size: few
d_call: NA
cdr3_nt: TGTGCCAGCAGTGAAGTGGAGGGGATCACTGAAGCTTTCTTT
cdr3_aa: CASSEVEGITEAFF

j_call: TRBJ1-4
v_call: TRBV23-1
clone_size: NA
d_call: NA
cdr3_nt: TGCGCCAGCAGTCAATCTACCCGACAAGTTAATGAAAAACTGTTTTTT
cdr3_aa: CASSQSTRQVNEKLFF

j_call: TRBJ1-2
v_call: TRBV4-1
clone_size: NA
d_call: TRBD1
cdr3_nt: TGCGCCAGCAGCCAACCGGGACAGGGGAACTATGGCTACACCTTC
cdr3_aa: CASSQPGQGNYGYTF

j_call: TRBJ2-1
v_call: TRBV5-1
clone_size: few
d_call: TRBD2
cdr3_nt: TGCGCCAGCAGCTTGGTGGGTAGCGGGGGGTCTCGGTTCTTC
cdr3_aa: CASSLVGSGGSRFF

j_call: TRBJ2-1
v_call: TRBV10-2
clone_size: NA
d_call: NA
cdr3_nt: TGCGCCAGCTCCCCCAACGCACTCAGGGGCAATGAGCAGTTCTTC
cdr3_aa: CASSPNALRGNEQFF

j_call: TRBJ2-5
v_call: TRBV7-3
clone_size: once
d_call: TRBD2
cdr3_nt: TGTGCCAGCAGCCTCTCTAGCGGGGAGACCCAGTACTTC
cdr3_aa: CASSLSSGETQYF

j_call: TRBJ2-5
v_call: TRBV6-6
clone_size: NA
d_call: TRBD2
cdr3_nt: TGTGCCAGCAGTTCCGGACTAGCGGGGGGAGAGACCCAGTACTTC
cdr3_aa: CASSSGLAGGETQYF

j_call: TRBJ2-1
v_call: TRBV7-2
clone_size: NA
d_call: TRBD2
cdr3_nt: TGTGCCAGCAGCCGGGCCGGGACTAGCGGATACAATGAGCAGTTCTTC
cdr3_aa: CASSRAGTSGYNEQFF

j_call: TRBJ1-1
v_call: TRBV6-5
clone_size: few
d_call: TRBD1
cdr3_nt: TGTGCCAGCAGTTACTCAGGGGGCAGGGGTGAAGCTTTCTTT
cdr3_aa: CASSYSGGRGEAFF

j_call: TRBJ2-3
v_call: TRBV29-1
clone_size: NA
d_call: TRBD1
cdr3_nt: TGCAGCGTTCGGTTACCCAGGACAGGAACTCATACGCAGTATTTT
cdr3_aa: CSVRLPRTGTHTQYF

j_call: TRBJ2-1
v_call: TRBV9
clone_size: NA
d_call: NA
cdr3_nt: TGTGCCAGCCTCAGGGGGGTAGTACGTTACAATGAGCAGTTCTTC
cdr3_aa: CASLRGVVRYNEQFF

j_call: TRBJ1-5
v_call: TRBV27
clone_size: NA
d_call: NA
cdr3_nt: TGTGCCAGCAGTGCACAGGGTCGCAATCAGCCCCAGCATTTT
cdr3_aa: CASSAQGRNQPQHF

j_call: TRBJ1-1
v_call: TRBV5-5
clone_size: NA
d_call: NA
cdr3_nt: TGTGCCAGCAGCCCGCGGACAGTCCGGAACACTGAAGCTTTCTTT
cdr3_aa: CASSPRTVRNTEAFF

j_call: TRBJ2-7
v_call: TRBV4-1
clone_size: few
d_call: NA
cdr3_nt: TGCGCCAGCAGCCAAGGGACAGGGCGGGGGTCCTACGAGCAGTACTTC
cdr3_aa: CASSQGTGRGSYEQYF

j_call: TRBJ1-5
v_call: TRBV15
clone_size: NA
d_call: NA
cdr3_nt: TGTGCCACCAGCAGAGGAGGGGGGGCGCGGGATCAGCCCCAGCATTTT
cdr3_aa: CATSRGGGARDQPQHF

j_call: TRBJ1-2
v_call: TRBV10-3
clone_size: NA
d_call: NA
cdr3_nt: TGTGCCATCAGTGGGGCGTCACGGACTACAGCTAACTATGGCTACACCTTC
cdr3_aa: CAISGASRTTANYGYTF

j_call: TRBJ2-1
v_call: TRBV11-2
clone_size: NA
d_call: TRBD1
cdr3_nt: TGTGCCAGCAGTCCGACAGGGGACAGGAGCAATGAGCAGTTCTTC
cdr3_aa: CASSPTGDRSNEQFF

j_call: TRBJ1-5
v_call: TRBV6-5
clone_size: NA
d_call: NA
cdr3_nt: TGTGCCAGCAGGACGCCCGGGGGGCTTGATCAGCCCCAGCATTTT
cdr3_aa: CASRTPGGLDQPQHF